Shown below are 22 T cell receptor beta chains from a single sample sequenced in a study of CD8 T cells in Susac syndrome. RNA was extracted with the RNeasy kit, and a quantity of roughly 0.45 to 1 ug was reverse transcribed using random hexamers. TCRdb reanalysed the immunoSEQ multiplex PCR reads using MiXCR and keeps one entry per CDR3 protein. The sample comprises 180,000 or so distinct CDR3 sequences, approximately 96% of which are singletons, and 0.14% rests with the top ten. The source material was CD4+ T cells from PBMCs. These receptors came from a human donor in good health.

This clonotype came up once. The J gene is TRBJ2-5, the V gene TRBV30, with 9 bases that match TRBD1. In germline, CDR1 is GTSNPN, CDR2 SVGIG (reference sequence). The J segment lost 2 bases and the V segment lost 3 bases, leaving 7 bases of the junction unmatched. The CDR3 is 15 residues long. CDR3 in DNA: TGTGCCTGGAGCAAGGGACAGGGCACTCAAGAGACCCAGTACTTC. Its protein product is CAWSKGQGTQETQYF.

The J gene is TRBJ2-5, the V gene TRBV15, with D perhaps matching TRBD1 (6 bases). Trimming shortened V by 0 bases and J by 5 bases, and 13 bases separated the two germline ends. The germline V gene has CDR1 LNHNV and CDR2 YYDKDF (reference sequence). This CDR3 is built from 15 residues. The DNA for the CDR3 is TGTGCCACCAGCAGAGATTCGACAGGAAGGGAGACCCAGTACTTC. The encoded protein is CATSRDSTGRETQYF.

The CDR3, as DNA: TGTGCCAGCAGTTTAGCGCTGAAGGAATCACCCCTCCACTTT. Its translation is CASSLALKESPLHF. This chain links TRBV12-3 or TRBV12-4 with TRBJ1-6; no reliable D call. The CDR3 spans 14 residues. V gave up 0 bases and J gave up 10 bases, with 10 bases separating them.

The chain carries TRBV6-2 or TRBV6-3 and TRBJ2-5, with a tentative D call TRBD2 (5 bases). Germline assignment: CDR1 MNHEY and CDR2 SVGEGT. The CDR3 sequence is 16 residues long. Trimming removed 2 bases at V and 3 bases at J, with 16 bases between. Here the CDR3 DNA reads TGTGCCAGCAGTTACCCCCTGGGGAGCCCCGAAGAGACCCAGTACTTC. This codes for CASSYPLGSPEETQYF.

This rearrangement joins TRBV7-2 to TRBJ2-7; 9 nucleotides agree with TRBD2. V lost 8 bases, J lost 2 bases, and 4 bases stayed unmatched. Germline CDR1 reads SGHTA; CDR2 reads FQGNSA. CDR3 length: 13 amino acids. The CDR3 loop is CASRTSATYEQYF. The DNA for the CDR3 is TGTGCCAGCCGGACTAGCGCGACCTACGAGCAGTACTTC.

V is TRBV12-3 or TRBV12-4 and J is TRBJ2-1, with 9 bases matching TRBD1. This CDR3 is built from 15 residues. V lost 7 bases to trimming and J lost 5 bases; unmatched junction nucleotides: 9. CDR3 DNA sequence: TGTGCCAGCAACGGTCACGGGACAGGGAACAATGAGCAGTTCTTC. Translated: CASNGHGTGNNEQFF.

This clonotype was seen a single time. The chain has TRBV29-1 and TRBJ2-5; D not certain. Germline CDR1 reads SQVTM; CDR2 reads ANQGSEA. V dropped 1 base and J dropped 1 base, with 7 bases sitting between them. The CDR3 has 13 residues. The CDR3 DNA is TGCAGCGTTGAAGGACACCTCCAAGAGACCCAGTACTTC. Translated: CSVEGHLQETQYF.

This chain links TRBV20-1 with TRBJ1-2; D is uncertain. Deletions cut 1 base from V and 7 bases from J, with 10 bases between. The CDR3 runs to 12 residues. Germline loops: CDR1 DFQATT, CDR2 SNEGSKA (reference sequence). The DNA of the CDR3 is TGCAGTGCTAGAGTGGGCCAGGTTGGCTACACCTTC. Translating it yields CSARVGQVGYTF.

V gene TRBV29-1 combines with J gene TRBJ2-2; maybe TRBD1 (8 bases). V was trimmed by 7 bases and J by 3 bases, leaving 18 bases between them. The length of the CDR3 is 15 residues. CDR1 is SQVTM and CDR2 is ANQGSEA in the germline V gene. Written as DNA, the CDR3 is TGCAGCGCCATAAGCGGGGACAGGTACACCGGGGAGCTGTTTTTT. This sequence encodes CSAISGDRYTGELFF.

V usage is TRBV14 and J usage is TRBJ2-7; D might be TRBD1 (5 bases). In germline, CDR1 is SGHDN, CDR2 FVKESK. V was pared by 1 base and J by 6 bases, with 7 bases between. There are 12 residues in the CDR3. The CDR3 protein is CASSQARVEQYF. CDR3 sequence (DNA): TGTGCCAGCAGCCAAGCCAGGGTCGAGCAGTACTTC. The variable domain in full, with the rest retrieved from reference TRBV14 and TRBJ2-7, is EAGVTQFPSHSVIEKGQTVTLRCDPISGHDNLYWYRRVMGKEIKFLLHFVKESKQDESGMPNNRFLAERTGGTYSTLKVQPAELEDSGVYFCASSQARVEQYFGPGTRLTVT.

The chain uses TRBV20-1 and TRBJ1-4; maybe TRBD1 (5 bases). The CDR3 has 12 amino acids. CDR1 and CDR2 from the germline V gene are DFQATT and SNEGSKA (reference sequence). V was pared by 1 base and J by 8 bases, with 8 bases between. The DNA for the CDR3 is TGCAGTGCTAGAGTTCGGGGGGAAAAACTGTTTTTT. Translating gives CSARVRGEKLFF.

This clonotype has only one observation. The J gene is TRBJ2-5, the V gene TRBV29-1, with 8 bases identical to TRBD1. V shed 8 bases, J shed 4 bases, and the junction held 9 bases outside the gene matches. Germline-derived CDR1 and CDR2 are SQVTM and ANQGSEA. This CDR3 contains 13 residues. CDR3 residues: CSSTRGQGETQYF. The CDR3 coding sequence is TGCAGCTCCACCCGCGGACAGGGAGAGACCCAGTACTTC.

The V gene is TRBV20-1, the J gene TRBJ1-5; tentatively, D is TRBD1 (6 bases). V was clipped by 2 bases and J by 2 bases, with 13 bases between them. Germline assignment: CDR1 DFQATT and CDR2 SNEGSKA (reference sequence). The CDR3 consists of 15 residues. CDR3 coding DNA: TGCAGTGCTAGAATACAGGGAGGTCGCAATCAGCCCCAGCATTTT. Translating it yields CSARIQGGRNQPQHF.

V usage is TRBV28 and J usage is TRBJ1-5; a weak D match, TRBD1 (6 bases). CDR3 length: 16 amino acids. V lost 3 bases and J 2 bases, leaving 14 bases between the germline ends. CDR1 is MDHEN and CDR2 is SYDVKM in the germline V gene. The CDR3 loop reads CASSFLGPGGNQPQHF. The CDR3 region has the DNA TGTGCCAGCAGTTTCCTAGGGCCAGGGGGCAATCAGCCCCAGCATTTT.

Only one count was recorded for this clonotype. V is TRBV12-3 or TRBV12-4 and J is TRBJ1-1, with unresolved D. With 2 bases removed from V and 7 bases from J, the gap between germline ends came to 11 bases. The CDR3 consists of 13 residues. The CDR3 reads CASSLQYSFEAFF. The DNA for the CDR3 is TGTGCCAGCAGTTTACAGTATAGCTTTGAAGCTTTCTTT.

The CDR3 sequence is CASSWAGGPNQPQHF. In DNA, the CDR3 is TGTGCCAGCAGCTGGGCAGGGGGCCCGAATCAGCCCCAGCATTTT. The chain couples TRBV5-6 to TRBJ1-5, with 8 bases aligning to TRBD1. Per germline, CDR1 SGHDT and CDR2 YYEEEE. The CDR3 extends over 15 amino acids. The ends lost 3 bases at V and 4 bases at J; junction bases unmatched: 6.

This chain joins TRBV4-3 and TRBJ2-6; no clear D. CDR1 is LGHNA, CDR2 YSLEER, per germline. This CDR3 has 16 residues. The germline V and J ends were trimmed by 0 bases and 2 bases, with 8 bases remaining between them. DNA for the CDR3: TGCGCCAGCAGCCAAGATAGGCCAGCTGGGGCCAACGTCCTGACTTTC. Translated: CASSQDRPAGANVLTF.

There are a few counts of this clonotype. This rearrangement joins TRBV3-1 to TRBJ1-2; D gene unclear. CDR3 size: 11 residues. Germline V gene data show CDR1 as LGHDT and CDR2 as YNNKEL (reference sequence). V gave up 6 bases and J gave up 0 bases, with 2 bases separating them. For the CDR3, the DNA is TGTGCCAGCAGTTCTAACTATGGCTACACCTTC. The encoded protein is CASSSNYGYTF.

This rearrangement joins TRBV18 to TRBJ2-5, with D possibly matching TRBD1 (5 bases). This CDR3 contains 13 residues. V lost 2 bases and J 4 bases, leaving 8 bases between the germline ends. Per the germline V gene, CDR1 is KGHSH and CDR2 is LQKENI. In DNA, the CDR3 is TGTGCCAGCTCACCAATGGGGCGAGAGACCCAGTACTTC. This sequence encodes CASSPMGRETQYF.

This clonotype occurred once. The V call is TRBV20-1, the J call TRBJ2-1; 10 bases are shared with TRBD1. This CDR3 is 12 amino acids long. CDR1 is DFQATT, CDR2 SNEGSKA, per germline (reference sequence). Trimming took 0 bases from V and 11 from J; bases not matched to a gene: 1. The CDR3 loop is CSAREGQGKQFF. In DNA form, the CDR3 reads TGCAGTGCTAGAGAGGGACAGGGGAAGCAGTTCTTC.

This chain links TRBV3-1 with TRBJ1-1; the match to TRBD1 covers 12 bases. The germline gives CDR1 LGHDT, CDR2 YNNKEL (reference sequence). The CDR3 covers 16 residues. The V and J ends lost 4 bases and 6 bases, in that order; junction bases with no gene match: 9. The CDR3 spells CASSPGQGASSSEAFF. The CDR3 DNA reads TGTGCCAGCAGCCCGGGACAGGGGGCGTCGAGTTCTGAAGCTTTCTTT.

The chain carries TRBV12-3 or TRBV12-4 and TRBJ2-7; a weak D match, TRBD1 (5 bases). V was trimmed by 2 bases and J by 8 bases, leaving 10 bases between them. The CDR3 has 12 residues. CDR3 bases: TGTGCCAGCAGTTTACAGGGTTTACAGCAGTACTTC. This sequence encodes CASSLQGLQQYF.